This TCR beta chain was obtained from a study of response to subunit inactivated influenza vaccine. TCRdb used MiXCR to reprocess the RT-PCR reads, holding one entry per CDR3 protein. The repertoire holds 500,000 to 600,000 distinct CDR3 sequences, with 14% as singletons. This material consisted of PBMCs from blood, taken roughly 12 days after vaccination. The receptor was isolated from a man aged 50-59 years who received an inactivated influenza vaccine.

CDR3 region: CASSIEQGSNQPQHF. The CDR3 coding sequence is TGTGCCAGCTCAATTGAACAGGGAAGCAATCAGCCCCAGCATTTT. The V gene is TRBV18, the J gene TRBJ1-5; a possible D gene is TRBD1 (6 bases). V was trimmed by 5 bases and J by 1 base, leaving 12 bases between them. The CDR3 has 15 residues. Germline CDR1 KGHSH, CDR2 LQKENI.